The rows below give T cell receptor beta chains drawn from one sample of a study of shared clonotypes between healthy human individuals. The repertoire was sequenced with immunoSEQ multiplex PCR; TCRdb's copy has only in-frame clones and lacks some. The sample includes 1.4 million to 1.5 million clones, 95% to 97% seen only once; the top ten take over 1%. Sequenced sample: naive CD4+ T cells sorted from blood. These receptors were collected from a man aged 25 to 40 in good health. The CDR3 runs from the conserved cysteine through the conserved F or W. A D gene is named only where the DNA matches it firmly. Clone size, where shown, is once, few, many, or a class for clones that have expanded.

>TRBV29-1|.|TRBD2|TRBJ2-2
TGCAGCGCGTCGACTAGCGGATACACCGGGGAGCTGTTTTTT
CSASTSGYTGELFF
>TRBV27|.|.|TRBJ2-7
TGTGCCAGCAGTTTAAGCCTAGAGAGCTCCTACGAGCAGTACTTC
CASSLSLESSYEQYF
>TRBV6-1|.|.|TRBJ1-1
TGTGCCAGCAGTGAAAGGGAGAACACTGAAGCTTTCTTT
CASSERENTEAFF
>TRBV27|.|.|TRBJ2-5
TGTGCCAGCAGTTCTCGCGGGGTGGGCCCGGGGGCCCAGTACTTC
CASSSRGVGPGAQYF
>TRBV5-4|.|TRBD2|TRBJ2-7
TGTGCCAGCAGCCAACTATCTAGCGGCCCCTACGAGCAGTACTTC
CASSQLSSGPYEQYF
>TRBV9|.|TRBD2|TRBJ2-1
TGTGCCAGCAGCGCCGGGGGGAACTCCTACAATGAGCAGTTCTTC
CASSAGGNSYNEQFF
>TRBV28|once|.|TRBJ2-7
TGTGCCAGCAGTCGCCGGGACTTCGGTGGAGACGAGCAGTACTTC
CASSRRDFGGDEQYF
>TRBV28|few|.|TRBJ1-5
TGTGCCAGCCCCAGGGGAGATCAGCCCCAGCATTTT
CASPRGDQPQHF
>TRBV11-2|.|.|TRBJ2-1
TGTGCCAGCAGTCTGGGGCGGGGAAGCTCCTACAATGAGCAGTTCTTC
CASSLGRGSSYNEQFF
>TRBV9|.|.|TRBJ2-2
TGTGCCAGCAGCGTAGCAGGAACGAACACCGGGGAGCTGTTTTTT
CASSVAGTNTGELFF
>TRBV6-1|few|.|TRBJ1-2
TGTGCCAGCAGTGATCGGAGGAACTATGGCTACACCTTC
CASSDRRNYGYTF
>TRBV9|.|.|TRBJ2-4
TGTGCCAGCAGCGTAGAGAGTCCGGGGGACATTCAGTACTTC
CASSVESPGDIQYF
>TRBV7-7|.|TRBD2|TRBJ2-5
TGTGCTAGCAGCTTACCCCAGCAGGGAGCGGGGGAGACCCAGTACTTC
CASSLPQQGAGETQYF
>TRBV6-1|few|.|TRBJ1-5
TGTGCCGGGTCAGCATCGAGCAATCAGCCCCAGCATTTT
CAGSASSNQPQHF
>TRBV6-5|.|TRBD1|TRBJ2-7
TGTGCCAGCAGTGCGACAGGGATTGCCTACGAGCAGTACTTC
CASSATGIAYEQYF
>TRBV5-4|.|TRBD1|TRBJ2-5
TGTGCCAGCAGCTCAGGCAGGGACAGACAAGAGACCCAGTACTTC
CASSSGRDRQETQYF
>TRBV18|.|TRBD1|TRBJ2-4
TGTGCCAGCTCACCAGGACAGGGTGGAAAAAACATTCAGTACTTC
CASSPGQGGKNIQYF
>TRBV7-2|.|.|TRBJ1-2
TGTGCCAGCCCGAAGGTTGGGGGCCTCTATGGCTACACCTTC
CASPKVGGLYGYTF
>TRBV18|.|TRBD2|TRBJ2-4
TGTGCCAGCTCCCCTTCCGCGGGAGGTGGGTCGGACAAAAACATTCAGTACTTC
CASSPSAGGGSDKNIQYF
>TRBV6-1|.|.|TRBJ2-7
TGTGCCAGCAGTTCTGACTTTCTCCCCTACGACGGGCCTGACTTC
CASSSDFLPYDGPDF
>TRBV28|.|TRBD1|TRBJ2-7
TGTGCCAGCAGAAAGACAGGGACGACCTACGAGCAGTACTTC
CASRKTGTTYEQYF
>TRBV28|.|TRBD1|TRBJ2-4
TGTGCCAGCACCCAGGGACAGTGGAAAAACATTCAGTACTTC
CASTQGQWKNIQYF
>TRBV28|.|.|TRBJ1-4
TGTGCCAGCATGGGGGCAGCTGTCACTAATGAAAAACTGTTTTTT
CASMGAAVTNEKLFF
>TRBV5-6|.|.|TRBJ2-7
TGTGCCAGCAGCTTGGTCCCGGGAAACTACGAGCAGTACTTC
CASSLVPGNYEQYF
>TRBV7-8|.|.|TRBJ2-7
TGTGCCAGCAGGGAAGAAGGCGAGCAGTACTTC
CASREEGEQYF
>TRBV28|.|.|TRBJ2-1
TGTGCCAGCAGTTTAGGGGACCTGAAGCAGCAGTTCTTC
CASSLGDLKQQFF
>TRBV6-6|once|.|TRBJ2-3
TGTGCCAGCAGTTATCACTTAACAGATACGCAGTATTTT
CASSYHLTDTQYF
>TRBV27|.|TRBD1|TRBJ1-4
TGTGCCAGCAGCAAGAACAGGGGGAGGGGTGAAAAACTGTTTTTT
CASSKNRGRGEKLFF
>TRBV5-4|.|TRBD2|TRBJ2-7
TGTGCCAGCAGTAAAAGACTAGCGGGCCTGGCCTACGAGCAGTACTTC
CASSKRLAGLAYEQYF
>TRBV27|.|TRBD1|TRBJ2-2
TGTGCCAGCAGGGTGGACAGGGGTCCCCCGAACACCGGGGAGCTGTTTTTT
CASRVDRGPPNTGELFF
>TRBV6-1|.|.|TRBJ2-7
TGTGCCAGCAGTGGAAGTTGGTCGGGGGGCGCGATGTACTTC
CASSGSWSGGAMYF
>TRBV29-1|.|.|TRBJ1-3
TGCAGCGTTGAAGATCGGGGGGGCTCCTCTGGAAACACCATATATTTT
CSVEDRGGSSGNTIYF
>TRBV30|.|.|TRBJ1-2
TGTGCCTGGAGAGACGGGGGGTCGGGCGGCTACACCTTC
CAWRDGGSGGYTF
>TRBV28|.|.|TRBJ2-7
TGTGCCAGCAGTTTCTCAGGGGCCGGGGGCGAGCAGTACTTC
CASSFSGAGGEQYF
>TRBV5-1|.|TRBD1|TRBJ2-1
TGCGCCAGCAGCCCTGGGGACAGGAATGAGCAGTTCTTC
CASSPGDRNEQFF
>TRBV7-3|.|.|TRBJ2-5
TGTGCCAGCAGCTTAGATCACGCAGAGACCCAGTACTTC
CASSLDHAETQYF
>TRBV7-6|.|.|TRBJ2-7
TGTGCCAGCAGCTTAGCGCAGGGGGGGCTCTCCTACGAGCAGTACTTC
CASSLAQGGLSYEQYF
>TRBV11-2|.|TRBD1|TRBJ1-2
TGTGCCAGCAACCCCCTGGACAGGGGGGATGGCTACACCTTC
CASNPLDRGDGYTF
>TRBV19|.|.|TRBJ2-7
TGTGCCAGTAGTATAGCCGCCGACAGCTCCTACGAGCAGTACTTC
CASSIAADSSYEQYF
>TRBV11-2|.|.|TRBJ1-6
TGTGCCAGCAGCCGTTCAGGGTTGAATTCACCCCTCCACTTT
CASSRSGLNSPLHF
>TRBV6-1|.|.|TRBJ2-6
TGTGCCAGCAGAACAGGTTTCTCTGGGGCCAACGTCCTGACTTTC
CASRTGFSGANVLTF
>TRBV18|once|.|TRBJ2-7
TGTGCCAGCTCATTGTCCGGGACCCCAATCTACGAGCAGTACTTC
CASSLSGTPIYEQYF
>TRBV10-3|.|TRBD1|TRBJ2-7
TGTGCCATCAGTGAGTCCGGGACAGGGAACGAGCAGTACTTC
CAISESGTGNEQYF
>TRBV27|.|TRBD2|TRBJ2-1
TGTGCCAGCAGTATCCTCCTAGCGGGAGGGCGGGATGAGCAGTTCTTC
CASSILLAGGRDEQFF
>TRBV6-6|.|.|TRBJ2-7
TGTGCCAGCAGTTCCCTGACAAACCCCTACGAGCAGTACTTC
CASSSLTNPYEQYF
>TRBV7-9|.|.|TRBJ2-3
TGTGCATCGGTTGGAGATACGCAGTATTTT
CASVGDTQYF
>TRBV25-1|.|.|TRBJ1-4
TGTGCCAGCAGTCGGGAAAAACTGTTTTTT
CASSREKLFF
>TRBV25-1|.|TRBD1|TRBJ2-1
TGTGCCAGCAGTGGAATGACAGGGGGGTCAAATGAGCAGTTCTTC
CASSGMTGGSNEQFF
>TRBV12-1|.|.|TRBJ1-5
TGTGCCAGCAGCATCCGGGACAGGGATCAAAGCAATCAGCCCCAGCATTTT
CASSIRDRDQSNQPQHF
>TRBV18|few|TRBD1|TRBJ1-5
TGTGCCAGCTCACCAACAGGGGGCCGGCAGCCCCAGCATTTT
CASSPTGGRQPQHF
>TRBV6-4|once|.|TRBJ2-1
TGTGCCAGCAGTGACTCCGGCAGCGGGTTTATGAGTGAGCAGTTCTTC
CASSDSGSGFMSEQFF
>TRBV5-1|.|TRBD1|TRBJ2-2
TGCGCCAGCAGCTTGGGGACAGGGCCCACCGGGGAGCTGTTTTTT
CASSLGTGPTGELFF
>TRBV7-9|.|TRBD2|TRBJ2-5
TGTGCCAGCAGCCTCGCCCTAGCGGCGTGGACCCAGTACTTC
CASSLALAAWTQYF